This is a list of T cell receptor beta chains from one sample in a study of long-term antiretroviral therapy in people with HIV. Only in-frame clones appear in the TCRdb table, and some are missing; sequencing was by immunoSEQ multiplex PCR. Among about 31,000 clones listed, around 90% were seen once. The source was unsorted PBMCs, collected around 5 years after starting antiretroviral therapy. These receptors originate from a woman between 35 and 50 years old with HIV. Each CDR3 is given with its conserved first and last residue. The order of the fields is V gene, CDR3 protein.

v_gene: TRBV6-5; CDR3aa: CASTRAGTGSYEQYF
v_gene: TRBV2; CDR3aa: CASRYRGANTEAFF
v_gene: TRBV20-1; CDR3aa: CSARGGQVLYF
v_gene: TRBV21-1; CDR3aa: CASSNASGRKHNEQFF
v_gene: TRBV27; CDR3aa: CASSLAVGGSNTEAFF
v_gene: TRBV5-6; CDR3aa: CASSPGISGANVLTF
v_gene: TRBV7-2; CDR3aa: CASSSRPLATDTQYF
v_gene: TRBV18; CDR3aa: CASSPDRWENQPQHF
v_gene: TRBV5-5; CDR3aa: CASRPGGETQYF
v_gene: TRBV28; CDR3aa: CASSLPLLPGGRGYTF
v_gene: TRBV5-5; CDR3aa: CASSLVADSGANVLTF
v_gene: TRBV5-6; CDR3aa: CASSFLSTDTQYF
v_gene: TRBV7-8; CDR3aa: CASSLRRGSFGYTF
v_gene: TRBV29-1; CDR3aa: CSSRTGAGYTF
v_gene: TRBV10-2; CDR3aa: CASGTGSYYGYTF
v_gene: TRBV25-1; CDR3aa: CASRRGSSYEQYF